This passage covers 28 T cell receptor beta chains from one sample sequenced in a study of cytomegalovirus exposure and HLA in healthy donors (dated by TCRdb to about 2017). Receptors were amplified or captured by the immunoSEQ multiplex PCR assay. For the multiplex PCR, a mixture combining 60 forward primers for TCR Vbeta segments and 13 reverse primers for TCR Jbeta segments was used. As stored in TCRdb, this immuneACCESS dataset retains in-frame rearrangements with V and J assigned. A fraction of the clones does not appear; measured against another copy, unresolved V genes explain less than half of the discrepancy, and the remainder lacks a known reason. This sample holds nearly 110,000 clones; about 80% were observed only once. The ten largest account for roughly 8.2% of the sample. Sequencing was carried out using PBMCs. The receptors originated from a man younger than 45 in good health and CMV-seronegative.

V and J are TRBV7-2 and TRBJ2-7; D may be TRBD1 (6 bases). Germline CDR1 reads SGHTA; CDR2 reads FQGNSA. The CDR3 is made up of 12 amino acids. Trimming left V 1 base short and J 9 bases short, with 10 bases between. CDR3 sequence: CASSLVGGGQYF. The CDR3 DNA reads TGTGCCAGCAGCTTAGTAGGGGGTGGGCAGTACTTC.

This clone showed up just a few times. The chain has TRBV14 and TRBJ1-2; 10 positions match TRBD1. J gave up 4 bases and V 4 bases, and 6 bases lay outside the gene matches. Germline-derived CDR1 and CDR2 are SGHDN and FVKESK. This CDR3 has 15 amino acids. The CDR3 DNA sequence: TGTGCCAGCAGCCGTGGACAGGGGGGGCTCTATGGCTACACCTTC. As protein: CASSRGQGGLYGYTF. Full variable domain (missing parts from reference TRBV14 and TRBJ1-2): EAGVTQFPSHSVIEKGQTVTLRCDPISGHDNLYWYRRVMGKEIKFLLHFVKESKQDESGMPNNRFLAERTGGTYSTLKVQPAELEDSGVYFCASSRGQGGLYGYTFGSGTRLTVV.

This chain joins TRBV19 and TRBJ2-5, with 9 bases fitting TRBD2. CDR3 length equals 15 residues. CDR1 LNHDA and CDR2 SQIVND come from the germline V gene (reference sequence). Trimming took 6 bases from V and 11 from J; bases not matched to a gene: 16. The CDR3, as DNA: TGTGCCAGTAGCCTCGCTAGCGGGGCCCCGAGGAAGCAGTACTTC. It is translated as CASSLASGAPRKQYF.

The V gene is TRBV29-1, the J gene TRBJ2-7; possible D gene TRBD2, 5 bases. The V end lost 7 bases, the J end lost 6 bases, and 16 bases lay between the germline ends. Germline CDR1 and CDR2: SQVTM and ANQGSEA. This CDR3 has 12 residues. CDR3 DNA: TGCAGCGCAAGGACTGGCCGACGCGAGCAGTACTTC. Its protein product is CSARTGRREQYF.

CDR3 DNA sequence: TGTGCCAGCAGCTTAACCGGCGGCTCTGGAAACACCATATATTTT. It specifies CASSLTGGSGNTIYF. The rearrangement joins TRBV7-3 to TRBJ1-3; D call uncertain. The CDR3 is 15 residues long. Germline-derived CDR1 and CDR2 are SGHTA and FQGTGA. V lost 0 bases and J 0 bases, leaving 6 bases between the germline ends.

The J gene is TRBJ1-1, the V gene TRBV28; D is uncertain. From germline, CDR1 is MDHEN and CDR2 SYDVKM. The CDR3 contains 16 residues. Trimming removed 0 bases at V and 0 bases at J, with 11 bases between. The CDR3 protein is CASSLWVQRLNTEAFF. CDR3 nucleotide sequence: TGTGCCAGCAGTTTATGGGTGCAGCGACTGAACACTGAAGCTTTCTTT.

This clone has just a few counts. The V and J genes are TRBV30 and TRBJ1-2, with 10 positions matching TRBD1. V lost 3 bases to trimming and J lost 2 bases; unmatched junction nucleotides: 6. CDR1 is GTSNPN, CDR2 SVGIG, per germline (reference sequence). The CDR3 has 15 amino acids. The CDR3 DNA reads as TGTGCCTGGAGGGGAAGGACAGGGGGGAACTATGGCTACACCTTC. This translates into CAWRGRTGGNYGYTF.

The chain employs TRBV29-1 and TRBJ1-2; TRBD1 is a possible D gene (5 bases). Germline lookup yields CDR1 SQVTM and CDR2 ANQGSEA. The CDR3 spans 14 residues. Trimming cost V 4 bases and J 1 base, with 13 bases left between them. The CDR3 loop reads CSVVPGGDNYGYTF. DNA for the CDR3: TGCAGCGTTGTACCCGGGGGTGATAACTATGGCTACACCTTC.

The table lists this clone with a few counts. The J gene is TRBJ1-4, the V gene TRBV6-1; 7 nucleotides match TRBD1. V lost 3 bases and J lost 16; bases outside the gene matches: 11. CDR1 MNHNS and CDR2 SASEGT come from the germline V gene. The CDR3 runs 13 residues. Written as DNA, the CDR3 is TGTGCCAGCAGTGAGACTAGGACAGGAGGGGAGTTTTTT. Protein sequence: CASSETRTGGEFF.

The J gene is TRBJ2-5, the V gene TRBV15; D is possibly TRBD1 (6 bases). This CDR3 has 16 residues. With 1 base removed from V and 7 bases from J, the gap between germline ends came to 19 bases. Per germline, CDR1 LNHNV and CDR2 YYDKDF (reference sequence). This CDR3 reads CATSRANTGPSRTQYF. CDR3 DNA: TGTGCCACCAGCAGAGCCAATACAGGGCCAAGTAGGACCCAGTACTTC.

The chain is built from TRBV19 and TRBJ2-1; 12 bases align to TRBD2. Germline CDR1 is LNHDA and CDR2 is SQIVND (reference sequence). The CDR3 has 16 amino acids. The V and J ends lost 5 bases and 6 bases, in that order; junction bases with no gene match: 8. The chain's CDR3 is CASSGLAGGPLNEQFF. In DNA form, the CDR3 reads TGTGCCAGTAGTGGTCTAGCGGGGGGGCCGCTCAATGAGCAGTTCTTC.

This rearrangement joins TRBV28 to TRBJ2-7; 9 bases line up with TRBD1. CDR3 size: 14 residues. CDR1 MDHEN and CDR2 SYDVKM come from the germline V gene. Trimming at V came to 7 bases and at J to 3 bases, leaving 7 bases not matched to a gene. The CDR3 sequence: CASTGTGPYYEQYF. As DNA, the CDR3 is TGTGCCAGCACCGGGACAGGGCCATACTACGAGCAGTACTTC.

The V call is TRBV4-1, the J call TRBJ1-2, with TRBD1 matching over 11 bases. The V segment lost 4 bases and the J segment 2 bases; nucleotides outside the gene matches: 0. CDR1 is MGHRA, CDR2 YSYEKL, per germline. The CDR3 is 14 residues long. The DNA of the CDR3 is TGCGCCAGCAGCCGGGACAGGGGGAACTATGGCTACACCTTC. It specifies CASSRDRGNYGYTF.

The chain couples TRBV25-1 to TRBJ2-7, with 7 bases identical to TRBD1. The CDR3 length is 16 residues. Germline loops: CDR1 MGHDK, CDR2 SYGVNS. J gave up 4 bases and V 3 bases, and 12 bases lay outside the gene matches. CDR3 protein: CASSERGDRAKYEQYF. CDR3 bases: TGTGCCAGCAGTGAGAGGGGAGACAGGGCCAAGTACGAGCAGTACTTC.

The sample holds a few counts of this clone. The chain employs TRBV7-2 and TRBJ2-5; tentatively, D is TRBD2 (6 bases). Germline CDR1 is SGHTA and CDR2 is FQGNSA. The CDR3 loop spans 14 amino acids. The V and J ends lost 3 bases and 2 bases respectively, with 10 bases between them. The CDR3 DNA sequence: TGTGCCAGCAGCTTCGCGGGATTTCAAGAGACCCAGTACTTC. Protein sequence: CASSFAGFQETQYF.

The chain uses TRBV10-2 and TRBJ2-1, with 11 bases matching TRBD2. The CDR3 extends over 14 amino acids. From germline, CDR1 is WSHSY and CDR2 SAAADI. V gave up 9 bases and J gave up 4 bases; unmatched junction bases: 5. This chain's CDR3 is CASTLAGGYNEQFF. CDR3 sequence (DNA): TGCGCCAGTACTCTAGCGGGAGGATACAATGAGCAGTTCTTC.

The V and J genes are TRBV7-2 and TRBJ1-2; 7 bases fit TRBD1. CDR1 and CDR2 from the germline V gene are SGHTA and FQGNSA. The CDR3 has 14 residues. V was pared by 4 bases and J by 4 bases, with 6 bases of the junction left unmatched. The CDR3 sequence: CASSYRQGSYGYTF. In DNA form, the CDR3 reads TGTGCCAGCAGCTACCGACAGGGTTCCTATGGCTACACCTTC.

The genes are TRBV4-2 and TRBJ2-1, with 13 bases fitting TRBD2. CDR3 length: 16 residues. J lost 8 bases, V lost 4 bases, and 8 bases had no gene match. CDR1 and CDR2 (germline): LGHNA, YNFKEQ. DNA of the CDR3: TGTGCCAGCAGCCCAGGACTAGCGGGGGTAGTCTATGAGCAGTTCTTC. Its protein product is CASSPGLAGVVYEQFF.

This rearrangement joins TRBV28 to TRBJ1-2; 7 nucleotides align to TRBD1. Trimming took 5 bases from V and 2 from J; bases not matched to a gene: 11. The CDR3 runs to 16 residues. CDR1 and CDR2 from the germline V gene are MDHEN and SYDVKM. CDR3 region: CASSTSDRIENYGYTF. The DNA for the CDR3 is TGTGCCAGCAGTACCTCGGACAGGATTGAAAACTATGGCTACACCTTC.

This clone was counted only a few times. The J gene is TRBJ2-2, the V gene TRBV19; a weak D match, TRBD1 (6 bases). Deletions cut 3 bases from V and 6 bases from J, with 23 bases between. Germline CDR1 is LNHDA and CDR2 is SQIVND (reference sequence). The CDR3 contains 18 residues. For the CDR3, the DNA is TGTGCCAGTAGTATGGGAGTGGGGGCAGGGGCGAGATCCGGGGAGCTGTTTTTT. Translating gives CASSMGVGAGARSGELFF. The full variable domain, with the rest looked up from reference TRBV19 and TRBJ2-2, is DGGITQSPKYLFRKEGQNVTLSCEQNLNHDAMYWYRQDPGQGLRLIYYSQIVNDFQKGDIAEGYSVSREKKESFPLTVTSAQKNPTAFYLCASSMGVGAGARSGELFFGEGSRLTVL.

The CDR3 sequence is CASSTRDRGQETQYF. CDR3 DNA sequence: TGTGCCAGCAGCACCAGGGACAGGGGGCAAGAGACCCAGTACTTC. The chain carries TRBV9 and TRBJ2-5, with 11 positions matching TRBD1. The germline V gene has CDR1 SGDLS and CDR2 YYNGEE. The junction had 4 bases not matched to a gene; V was cut back by 4 bases and J by 2 bases. There are 15 residues in the CDR3.

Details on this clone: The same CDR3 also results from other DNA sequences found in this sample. The CDR3 DNA reads TGTGCCAGCTCACCCCGGGACAGCCAAGAGACCCAGTACTTC. This gives the protein CASSPRDSQETQYF. This chain joins TRBV18 and TRBJ2-5; 7 nucleotides line up with TRBD1. Germline loops: CDR1 KGHSH, CDR2 LQKENI. This CDR3 contains 14 residues. With V trimmed by 3 bases and J by 1 base, 2 bases remained unmatched.

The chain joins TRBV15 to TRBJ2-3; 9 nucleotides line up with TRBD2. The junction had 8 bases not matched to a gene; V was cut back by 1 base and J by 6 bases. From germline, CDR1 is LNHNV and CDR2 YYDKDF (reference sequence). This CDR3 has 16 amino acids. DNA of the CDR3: TGTGCCACCAGCAGAGCTAGCGCGGGGGGGCTGGATACGCAGTATTTT. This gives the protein CATSRASAGGLDTQYF.

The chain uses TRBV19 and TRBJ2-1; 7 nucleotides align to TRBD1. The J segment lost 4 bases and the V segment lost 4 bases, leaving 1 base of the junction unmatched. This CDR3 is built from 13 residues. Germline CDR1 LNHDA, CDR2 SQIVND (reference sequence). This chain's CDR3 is CASSTGGYNEQFF. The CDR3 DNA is TGTGCCAGTAGTACAGGGGGTTACAATGAGCAGTTCTTC.

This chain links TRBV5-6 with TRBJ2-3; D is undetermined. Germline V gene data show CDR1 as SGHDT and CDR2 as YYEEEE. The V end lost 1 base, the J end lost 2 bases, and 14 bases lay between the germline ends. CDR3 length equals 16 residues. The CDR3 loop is CASSLFGEFPTDTQYF. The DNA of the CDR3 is TGTGCCAGCAGCTTGTTTGGAGAGTTTCCCACAGATACGCAGTATTTT. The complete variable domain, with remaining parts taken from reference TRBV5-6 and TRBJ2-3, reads DAGVTQSPTHLIKTRGQQVTLRCSPKSGHDTVSWYQQALGQGPQFIFQYYEEEERQRGNFPDRFSGHQFPNYSSELNVNALLLGDSALYLCASSLFGEFPTDTQYFGPGTRLTVL.

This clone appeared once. CDR3 in DNA: TGCAGCGTTGAAAGGGGCCGTACTCTGAACACTGAAGCTTTCTTT. This sequence encodes CSVERGRTLNTEAFF. The rearrangement joins TRBV29-1 to TRBJ1-1, with D maybe TRBD1 (5 bases). Trimming took 2 bases from V and 0 from J, leaving 13 bases between them. CDR1 and CDR2 (germline): SQVTM, ANQGSEA. The CDR3 contains 15 residues.

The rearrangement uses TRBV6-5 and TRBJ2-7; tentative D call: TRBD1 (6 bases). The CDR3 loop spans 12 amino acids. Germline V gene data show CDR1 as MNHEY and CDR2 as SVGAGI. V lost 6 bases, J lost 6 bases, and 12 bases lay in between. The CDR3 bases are TGTGCCAGCAGCTTGACAGGTCTCGAGCAGTACTTC. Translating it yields CASSLTGLEQYF.

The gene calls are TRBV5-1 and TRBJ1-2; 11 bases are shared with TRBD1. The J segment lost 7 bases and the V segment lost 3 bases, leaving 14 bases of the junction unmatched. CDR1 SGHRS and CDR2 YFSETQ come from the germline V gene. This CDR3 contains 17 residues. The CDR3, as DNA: TGCGCCAGCAGCTCTGGGGGTCGTTTGGACAGGGGGCTTGGCTACACCTTC. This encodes CASSSGGRLDRGLGYTF.